This is a list of T cell receptor beta chains from one sample in a study of shared clonotypes between healthy human individuals. Sequencing was performed with immunoSEQ multiplex PCR; in TCRdb, only in-frame clones are kept and a portion is missing. The sample lists 600,000 to 700,000 clones, less than 80% occurring once. Specimen: memory CD4+ T cells sorted from blood. The receptors were gathered from a young woman in good health. Both conserved end residues are part of each CDR3. The order of the fields is J gene, V gene, D gene, CDR3 protein. A D gene is named only where the DNA matches it firmly.

j_call: TRBJ2-3; v_call: TRBV5-1; d_call: TRBD1; cdr3_aa: CASSLGDRDTDTQYF
j_call: TRBJ2-7; v_call: TRBV6-5; d_call: TRBD1; cdr3_aa: CASTRGTSYEQYF
j_call: TRBJ2-3; v_call: TRBV5-4; d_call: -; cdr3_aa: CASSWTADDTDTQYF
j_call: TRBJ1-5; v_call: TRBV10-3; d_call: -; cdr3_aa: CAISESSRANQPQHF
j_call: TRBJ1-1; v_call: TRBV29-1; d_call: TRBD1; cdr3_aa: CSVERGLGGDTEAFF
j_call: TRBJ2-2; v_call: TRBV5-3; d_call: -; cdr3_aa: CARSSASGLDTGELFF
j_call: TRBJ1-2; v_call: TRBV5-3; d_call: -; cdr3_aa: CARSQKNRVRGYTF
j_call: TRBJ2-3; v_call: TRBV9; d_call: -; cdr3_aa: CASSGVLGSASSTDTQYF
j_call: TRBJ2-3; v_call: TRBV21-1; d_call: -; cdr3_aa: CASSREETGYTDTQYF
j_call: TRBJ2-1; v_call: TRBV19; d_call: TRBD1; cdr3_aa: CASSMSGQGAFEQFF
j_call: TRBJ1-5; v_call: TRBV28; d_call: -; cdr3_aa: CASSSDRSNQPQHF
j_call: TRBJ2-5; v_call: TRBV20-1; d_call: -; cdr3_aa: CSARTVETQYF
j_call: TRBJ2-1; v_call: TRBV19; d_call: TRBD2; cdr3_aa: CASIASGLAVTEQFF
j_call: TRBJ1-3; v_call: TRBV18; d_call: -; cdr3_aa: CASSPSADSGNTIYF
j_call: TRBJ1-3; v_call: TRBV5-8; d_call: TRBD1; cdr3_aa: CASSLSWDRKYF
j_call: TRBJ2-7; v_call: TRBV10-1; d_call: TRBD2; cdr3_aa: CASSEFLAGGPNDEQYF
j_call: TRBJ2-7; v_call: TRBV7-9; d_call: -; cdr3_aa: CASTHQEGPHEQYF